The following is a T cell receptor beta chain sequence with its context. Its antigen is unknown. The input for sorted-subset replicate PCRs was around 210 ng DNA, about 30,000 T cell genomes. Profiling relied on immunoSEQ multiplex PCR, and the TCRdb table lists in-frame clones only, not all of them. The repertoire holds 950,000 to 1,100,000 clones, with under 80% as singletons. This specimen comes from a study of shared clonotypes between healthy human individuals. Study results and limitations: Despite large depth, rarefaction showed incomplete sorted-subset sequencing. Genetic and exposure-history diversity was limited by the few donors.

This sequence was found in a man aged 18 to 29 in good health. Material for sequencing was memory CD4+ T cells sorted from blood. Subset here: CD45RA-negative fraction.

Here the CDR3 reads CASSESGFPEKLFF. The CDR3 nucleotides read TGCGCCAGCAGTGAATCCGGGTTTCCTGAAAAACTGTTTTTT. The chain recombines TRBV10-1 with TRBJ1-4; D call uncertain. Per germline, CDR1 WNHNN and CDR2 SYGVQD (reference sequence). V was trimmed by 3 bases and J by 7 bases, leaving 12 bases between them. CDR3 length: 14 amino acids.